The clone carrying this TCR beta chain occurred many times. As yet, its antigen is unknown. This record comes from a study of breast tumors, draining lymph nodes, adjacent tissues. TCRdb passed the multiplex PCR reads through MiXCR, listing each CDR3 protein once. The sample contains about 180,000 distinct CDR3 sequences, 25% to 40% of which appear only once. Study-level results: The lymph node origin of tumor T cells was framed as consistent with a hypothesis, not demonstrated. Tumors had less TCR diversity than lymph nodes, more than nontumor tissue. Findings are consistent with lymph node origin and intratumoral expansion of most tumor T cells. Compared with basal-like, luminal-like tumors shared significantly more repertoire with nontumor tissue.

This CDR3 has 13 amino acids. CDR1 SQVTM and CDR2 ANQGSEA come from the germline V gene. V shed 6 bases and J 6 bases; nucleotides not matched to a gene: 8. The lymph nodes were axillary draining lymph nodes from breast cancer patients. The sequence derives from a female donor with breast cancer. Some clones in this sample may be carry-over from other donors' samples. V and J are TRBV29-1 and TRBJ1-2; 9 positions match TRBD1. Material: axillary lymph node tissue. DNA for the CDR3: TGCAGCGTGCCGGGACAGGGATGGGATGGCTACACCTTC. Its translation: CSVPGQGWDGYTF.